The TCR beta chain described here comes from a study of blood T cell repertoires in COVID-19. Seattle's cohort entered during active infection and was followed longitudinally. J was trimmed by 2 bases and V by 4 bases; bases with no gene match: 6. CDR3 length: 15 amino acids. The germline CDR1 and CDR2 sequences are SGHRS and YFSETQ. Some clones are missing from TCRdb's copy, which holds only in-frame ones; the method was immunoSEQ multiplex PCR. The sample shows 15,000 to 20,000 clones, 77% of them seen only once. V and J are TRBV5-1 and TRBJ2-7, with 10 bases aligning to TRBD2. Sequenced material: peripheral blood. The origin of this receptor is a man between 65 and 85 years old with COVID-19, enrolled during active disease. This chain's CDR3 is CASSPRTSGPYEQYF. The CDR3 DNA sequence: TGCGCCAGCAGCCCACGGACTAGCGGTCCCTACGAGCAGTACTTC.